These 28 T cell receptor beta chains were sequenced from one sample in a study of T cells after yellow fever vaccination. TCRdb re-called the 5' RACE reads through MiXCR, storing one row per CDR3 protein. The profile covers some 320,000 distinct CDR3 sequences, with approximately 4.5% appearing a single time and just under 20% taken by the ten largest. Sequenced here: PBMCs, sampled 15 days after the yellow fever booster vaccination. The receptors were gathered from a man between 18 and 29 years old who received the YFV17D yellow fever vaccine.

V usage is TRBV5-1 and J usage is TRBJ2-5, with 7 bases lining up with TRBD1. Trimming took 4 bases from V and 5 from J; bases not matched to a gene: 5. There are 13 residues in the CDR3. CDR1 and CDR2 from the germline V gene are SGHRS and YFSETQ. DNA for the CDR3: TGCGCCAGCAGCGTCCTACAGGGGGAGACCCAGTACTTC. It specifies CASSVLQGETQYF.

The CDR3 sequence is CASSPGTEKGGREQYF. Written as DNA, the CDR3 is TGTGCCAGCAGCCCGGGGACGGAGAAAGGGGGTCGCGAGCAGTACTTC. V and J are TRBV7-9 and TRBJ2-7; D is possibly TRBD1 (6 bases). The V end lost 5 bases, the J end lost 6 bases, and 23 bases lay between the germline ends. CDR1 is SEHNR and CDR2 is FQNEAQ in the germline V gene (reference sequence). This CDR3 is 16 amino acids long.

This clonotype was recorded at least ten times. Here the CDR3 reads CASSSTGGGTDTQYF. The DNA for the CDR3 is TGTGCCAGCAGCTCCACCGGGGGAGGCACAGATACGCAGTATTTT. V gene TRBV7-2 combines with J gene TRBJ2-3; D possibly corresponds to TRBD2 (6 bases). Trimming removed 4 bases from V and 1 base from J, with 12 bases in between. CDR3 length equals 15 residues. The germline CDR1 and CDR2 sequences are SGHTA and FQGNSA. The full variable domain, with the rest looked up from reference TRBV7-2 and TRBJ2-3, is GAGVSQSPSNKVTEKGKDVELRCDPISGHTALYWYRQSLGQGLEFLIYFQGNSAPDKSGLPSDRFSAERTGGSVSTLTIQRTQQEDSAVYLCASSSTGGGTDTQYFGPGTRLTVL.

The V call is TRBV7-9, the J call TRBJ2-1; D tentatively fits TRBD1 or TRBD2 (5 bases each). Looked up from germline, CDR1 is SEHNR and CDR2 is FQNEAQ (reference sequence). V was cut by 1 base and J by 7 bases, with 8 bases left in between. CDR3 length: 13 residues. The CDR3 sequence: CASSLGWGNEQFF. As DNA, the CDR3 is TGTGCCAGCAGCTTAGGTTGGGGGAATGAGCAGTTCTTC.

This clonotype was counted between two and nine times. The rearrangement links TRBV9 to TRBJ2-3, with 10 bases lining up with TRBD2. The ends lost 9 bases at V and 0 bases at J; junction bases unmatched: 13. This CDR3 is built from 17 residues. CDR1 and CDR2 (germline): SGDLS, YYNGEE. The CDR3 spells CATAPSSGGRSTDTQYF. CDR3 in DNA: TGTGCCACCGCCCCCAGTAGCGGGGGGCGAAGCACAGATACGCAGTATTTT.

This sequence joins TRBV4-2 and TRBJ1-1; D may be TRBD1 (5 bases). The CDR3 sequence is 16 residues long. Germline CDR1 and CDR2: LGHNA and YNFKEQ. V lost 0 bases and J lost 6, with 17 bases in between. The CDR3 spells CASSQDGQGLGAEAFF. CDR3 DNA: TGTGCCAGCAGCCAAGACGGGCAGGGCCTGGGGGCTGAAGCTTTCTTT.

This clonotype was counted only a few times. The rearrangement links TRBV12-3 or TRBV12-4 to TRBJ1-5, with a tentative D call TRBD1 (6 bases). This CDR3 has 14 residues. With 3 bases removed from V and 5 bases from J, the gap between germline ends came to 11 bases. In DNA form, the CDR3 reads TGTGCCAGCAGTTTCCGGGGGGCGCATCAGCCCCAGCATTTT. Its protein is CASSFRGAHQPQHF.

In its sample, this clonotype was seen many times. The CDR3 nucleotides read TGCAGCGTTATTCTGGGGGAGACCCAGTACTTC. This codes for CSVILGETQYF. The chain links TRBV29-1 to TRBJ2-5; D is uncertain. The germline V and J ends were trimmed by 5 bases and 5 bases, with 9 bases remaining between them. The CDR3 spans 11 residues. The germline CDR1 and CDR2 sequences are SQVTM and ANQGSEA.

The V and J genes are TRBV6-5 and TRBJ2-5, with D maybe TRBD2 (6 bases). The germline CDR1 and CDR2 sequences are MNHEY and SVGAGI. The CDR3 runs 13 residues. Deletions cut 6 bases from V and 3 bases from J, with 11 bases between. In DNA form, the CDR3 reads TGTGCCAGCAGCGGGACTTTAGAAGAGACCCAGTACTTC. It codes for CASSGTLEETQYF.

This clonotype turned up a few times. The V call is TRBV4-1, the J call TRBJ2-5; no clear D gene. Germline CDR1 MGHRA, CDR2 YSYEKL. Trimming removed 1 base from V and 4 bases from J, with 10 bases in between. The CDR3 covers 14 residues. CDR3 protein: CASSQGVGSETQYF. The DNA for the CDR3 is TGCGCCAGCAGCCAAGGGGTGGGGTCAGAGACCCAGTACTTC.

This clonotype was seen ten or more times. This chain connects TRBV6-2 or TRBV6-3 to TRBJ2-4, with 12 bases aligning to TRBD2. Germline V gene data show CDR1 as MNHEY and CDR2 as SVGEGT. The length of the CDR3 is 17 residues. Trimming cost V 6 bases and J 0 bases; bases outside gene matches: 6. CDR3 region: CASRRGLAGLAKNIQYF. CDR3 DNA sequence: TGTGCCAGCAGACGCGGACTAGCGGGATTAGCCAAAAACATTCAGTACTTC.

This clonotype turned up a few times. A read error may produce the germline difference seen at one junction end. The chain uses TRBV7-2 and TRBJ1-2; no firm D call. The CDR3 has 11 residues. The germline V gene encodes CDR1 SGHTA and CDR2 FQGNSA. CDR3 loop: CASSLASWPAF. The CDR3 nucleotides read TGTGCCAGCAGCTTAGCATCGTGGCCCGCCTTC.

This clonotype has just a few counts. The rearrangement links TRBV6-1 to TRBJ1-3; D is ambiguous. Germline V gene lookup returns CDR1 MNHNS and CDR2 SASEGT. With 1 base removed from V and 0 bases from J, the gap between germline ends came to 7 bases. The CDR3 extends over 15 amino acids. This CDR3 reads CASSEGWGSGNTIYF. The CDR3 DNA follows: TGTGCCAGCAGTGAAGGGTGGGGCTCTGGAAACACCATATATTTT.

This clonotype appeared a few times. J is TRBJ2-2 and V is TRBV12-3 or TRBV12-4, with 8 positions matching TRBD1. The CDR3 totals 15 residues. The V segment lost 1 base and the J segment 8 bases; nucleotides outside the gene matches: 6. The CDR3 is CASSLVGRGRGELFF. As DNA, the CDR3 is TGTGCCAGCAGTTTAGTGGGCAGGGGGCGAGGGGAGCTGTTTTTT.

This clonotype was observed at least ten times. V usage is TRBV20-1 and J usage is TRBJ2-3; possibly TRBD1 or TRBD2 for D (5 bases each). This CDR3 comprises 13 residues. Trimming removed 3 bases at V and 5 bases at J, with 12 bases between. The germline CDR1 and CDR2 sequences are DFQATT and SNEGSKA (reference sequence). The CDR3 region is CSASSPGRDTQYF. The CDR3 region has the DNA TGCAGTGCTAGTTCGCCGGGGCGAGATACGCAGTATTTT.

In its sample, this clonotype was seen many times. The rearrangement uses TRBV7-6 and TRBJ2-7; D uncertain. CDR1 is SGHVS and CDR2 is FNYEAQ in the germline V gene. The CDR3 totals 12 residues. V lost 5 bases, J lost 12 bases, and 17 bases lay in between. This CDR3 reads CASSRRSLRGYV. CDR3 nucleotides: TGTGCCAGCAGCCGCCGTTCGCTCCGCGGGTACGTC.

The V call is TRBV20-1, the J call TRBJ2-5; D is ambiguous. V gave up 7 bases and J gave up 3 bases, with 18 bases separating them. Germline V gives CDR1 DFQATT, CDR2 SNEGSKA (reference sequence). This CDR3 spans 14 amino acids. CDR3 DNA sequence: TGCAGTGTCAGAGCTAGAACCGCTGAAGAGACCCAGTACTTC. Translating gives CSVRARTAEETQYF.

This clonotype was observed at least ten times. As DNA, the CDR3 is TGTGCTAGTGGTTTGGAACCCCAGGGGTTGCAGTATTTT. The encoded protein is CASGLEPQGLQYF. J is TRBJ2-3 and V is TRBV12-5; a possible D gene is TRBD1 (6 bases). This CDR3 has 13 amino acids. Germline values: CDR1 LGHNT, CDR2 FRNRAP. V gave up 1 base and J gave up 11 bases, with 13 bases separating them.

This clonotype was seen at least ten times. The chain has TRBV12-3 or TRBV12-4 and TRBJ2-5; possible D gene TRBD1, 6 bases. Trimming took 3 bases from V and 3 from J, leaving 11 bases between them. CDR3 length: 14 residues. The CDR3 region has the DNA TGTGCCAGCAGTTTCCTACGGACAGAAGAGACCCAGTACTTC. Translation: CASSFLRTEETQYF.

This chain joins TRBV20-1 and TRBJ1-2, with 9 bases identical to TRBD1. The CDR3 consists of 13 residues. CDR1 is DFQATT, CDR2 SNEGSKA, per germline (reference sequence). V trimming: 1 base; J trimming: 5 bases; junction bases outside the gene matches: 2. This chain's CDR3 is CSARGTGEYGYTF. In DNA, the CDR3 is TGCAGTGCTAGAGGGACAGGGGAGTATGGCTACACCTTC.

This clonotype was observed many times. The rearrangement joins TRBV9 to TRBJ2-2; D ambiguous. CDR1 SGDLS and CDR2 YYNGEE come from the germline V gene. Trimming shortened V by 3 bases and J by 8 bases, and 11 bases separated the two germline ends. The CDR3 covers 13 residues. The CDR3 nucleotides read TGTGCCAGCAGCGCGACTCTCTGGGGGGAGCTGTTTTTT. Translation gives CASSATLWGELFF.

The rearrangement uses TRBV28 and TRBJ1-2, with 8 positions matching TRBD1. CDR1 is MDHEN, CDR2 SYDVKM, per germline. Trimming at V came to 4 bases and at J to 7 bases, leaving 5 bases not matched to a gene. CDR3 size: 13 residues. The CDR3 nucleotides are TGTGCCAGCAGTTCGCAGGGGGCGCTTGGCTACACCTTC. Translated: CASSSQGALGYTF.

The rearrangement joins TRBV5-4 to TRBJ2-3; the match to TRBD2 covers 13 bases. V lost 0 bases and J lost 3; bases outside the gene matches: 4. Germline assignment: CDR1 SGHNT and CDR2 YYREEE (reference sequence). The CDR3 has 17 residues. The CDR3, as DNA: TGTGCCAGCAGCTTGGGGGTACTAGCGGGGGGGACAGATACGCAGTATTTT. It specifies CASSLGVLAGGTDTQYF.

The chain has TRBV15 and TRBJ2-7, with D possibly matching TRBD2 (6 bases). Between the trimmed V and J ends, which lost 4 bases and 2 bases, there was a span of 33 bases. The CDR3 covers 21 residues. Germline CDR1 is LNHNV and CDR2 is YYDKDF (reference sequence). In DNA, the CDR3 is TGTGCCACCAGCACCTCCAGCCGTTTTATCCCCGGGACTCTCACCGCCTACGAGCAGTACGTC. This encodes CATSTSSRFIPGTLTAYEQYV.

This clonotype has just a few counts. The genes are TRBV29-1 and TRBJ2-3; D is ambiguous. V shed 7 bases and J shed 0 bases, with 14 bases lying between them. In germline, CDR1 is SQVTM, CDR2 ANQGSEA. The CDR3 consists of 14 residues. The CDR3 coding sequence is TGCAGCGCCGCCCGGGCAGCTAGCACAGATACGCAGTATTTT. Protein product: CSAARAASTDTQYF.

This clonotype was picked up a small number of times. The V and J genes are TRBV27 and TRBJ2-1, with D possibly matching TRBD1 (6 bases). Trimming took off 3 bases at V and 5 bases at J, with 14 bases between the two ends. Germline CDR1 and CDR2: MNHEY and SMNVEV (reference sequence). This CDR3 contains 15 residues. In nucleotides, the CDR3 is TGTGCCAGCAGTTTGCTAGGACAGCCCAACAATGAGCAGTTCTTC. Amino acid sequence: CASSLLGQPNNEQFF.

The chain joins TRBV28 to TRBJ1-1; D might be TRBD1 (5 bases). The germline CDR1 and CDR2 sequences are MDHEN and SYDVKM. V lost 3 bases and J 3 bases, leaving 11 bases between the germline ends. The CDR3 covers 14 residues. The DNA of the CDR3 is TGTGCCAGCAGTTTGACCGGGACCCACACTGAAGCTTTCTTT. Encoded protein: CASSLTGTHTEAFF. The variable domain in full, completed from reference TRBV28 and TRBJ1-1, reads DVKVTQSSRYLVKRTGEKVFLECVQDMDHENMFWYRQDPGLGLRLIYFSYDVKMKEKGDIPEGYSVSREKKERFSLILESASTNQTSMYLCASSLTGTHTEAFFGQGTRLTVV.

This clonotype was found many times. This chain joins TRBV5-6 and TRBJ1-1; D uncertain. Germline V gene lookup returns CDR1 SGHDT and CDR2 YYEEEE. V gave up 1 base and J gave up 5 bases, with 6 bases separating them. The CDR3 runs 12 residues. This CDR3 is CASSLLGTEAFF. The DNA for the CDR3 is TGTGCCAGCAGCTTGCTGGGGACTGAAGCTTTCTTT.